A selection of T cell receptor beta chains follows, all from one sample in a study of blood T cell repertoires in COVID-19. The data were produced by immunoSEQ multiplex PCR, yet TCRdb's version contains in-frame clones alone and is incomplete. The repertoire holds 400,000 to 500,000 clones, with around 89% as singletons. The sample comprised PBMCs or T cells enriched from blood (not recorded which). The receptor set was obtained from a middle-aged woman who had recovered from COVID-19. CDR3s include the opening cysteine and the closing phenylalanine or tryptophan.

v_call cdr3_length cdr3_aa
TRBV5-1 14 CASSPGNLQETQYF
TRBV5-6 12 CASRGGETEAFF
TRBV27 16 CASSSYGQGKDYEQYF
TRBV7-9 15 CASSPLAGLDTEAFF
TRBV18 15 CASSPGDRNNSPLHF
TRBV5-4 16 CASSEARRATMYGYTF
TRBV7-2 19 CASSLRVLLAGTNTGELFF
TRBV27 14 CASSPGQGVYEQYF
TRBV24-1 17 CATSDRTEPTSTDTQYF
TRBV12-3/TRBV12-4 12 CASTQGGGEQFF
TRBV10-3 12 CAISGDTDTQYF
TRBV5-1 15 CASSLDRFSGNTIYF
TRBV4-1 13 CASSREVRYEQYF
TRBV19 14 CASSITGEDSPLHF
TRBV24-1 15 CATSGLAALGDTQYF
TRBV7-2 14 CASSSNRGGQPQHF
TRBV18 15 CASSPEQGSRETQYF
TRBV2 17 CASGGWITTESNDEQFF
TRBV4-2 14 CASSYTSSYNEQFF
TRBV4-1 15 CASSQDFNSNQPQHF
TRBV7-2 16 CASSLGGTVITDTQYF
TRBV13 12 CASSLRSYEQYF
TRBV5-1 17 CASSLVSLAGDRNEQFF
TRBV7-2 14 CASSLALSGSEQYF
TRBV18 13 CASSPNRGNEQFF
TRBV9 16 CASSAGTSGRAGEQFF
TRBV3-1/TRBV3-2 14 CASSQVSENSPLHF
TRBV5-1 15 CASSRGNSYTGELFF
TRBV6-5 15 CASSYPGRGGTEAFF
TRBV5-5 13 CASSSTYNQPQHF
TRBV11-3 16 CASSTIEREFTDTQYF
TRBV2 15 CASTPQRGYDQPQHF
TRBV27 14 CASSLNPAGREQYF
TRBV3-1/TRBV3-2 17 CASSRPVGTGVAETQYF
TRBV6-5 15 CASSLAEPNTGELFF
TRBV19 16 CASGDPGQGSNSPLHF
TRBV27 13 CASSWNSLNEQYF
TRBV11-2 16 CASSPYSGELDTEAFF
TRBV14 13 CASSQMGRDEQYF
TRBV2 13 CASSAGEYDGYTF
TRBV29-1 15 CSGTTSGVSYNEQFF
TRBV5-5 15 CASSPGGGTNYGYTF
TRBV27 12 CASSSYYLPQYF
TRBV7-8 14 CASSLRDTYQPQHF
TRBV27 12 CASSLPPGTQYF
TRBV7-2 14 CASSLAQGPYEQYF
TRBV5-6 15 CASSFYTGSYEKLFF
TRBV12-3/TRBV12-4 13 CASRLWGDNGYTF
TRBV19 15 CASSLPTGYGNTIYF